The 29 T cell receptor beta chains presented below share a single source sample, sequenced in a study of technical replicates of blood from a handful of donors. Sequenced by immunoSEQ multiplex PCR; TCRdb stores in-frame clones only, minus some. There are fewer than 15,000 clones in the sample; around 79% occur only once, and less than 15% lies in the top ten. The sequencing sample was made of PBMCs. These receptor sequences come from a human donor in good health.

J is TRBJ2-1 and V is TRBV19, with a tentative D call TRBD2 (6 bases). Germline V gene lookup returns CDR1 LNHDA and CDR2 SQIVND (reference sequence). Deletions cut 8 bases from V and 0 bases from J, with 14 bases between. CDR3 length: 15 amino acids. As DNA, the CDR3 is TGTGCCAGTGCTCCGTTTAGCGGCTCCTACAATGAGCAGTTCTTC. This encodes CASAPFSGSYNEQFF.

The chain's CDR3 is CASSLEPSPDTQYF. The CDR3 bases are TGCGCCAGCAGCTTGGAGCCTAGTCCAGATACGCAGTATTTT. The chain combines TRBV5-1 with TRBJ2-3; D not certain. This CDR3 has 14 residues. V dropped 0 bases and J dropped 4 bases, with 9 bases sitting between them. Germline CDR1 reads SGHRS; CDR2 reads YFSETQ.

The rearrangement joins TRBV11-3 to TRBJ2-2; a possible D gene is TRBD2 (6 bases). Germline values: CDR1 SGHNT, CDR2 YENEEA. The CDR3 is made up of 14 amino acids. The V end lost 4 bases, the J end lost 1 base, and 7 bases lay between the germline ends. The CDR3 is CASSSGLNTGELFF. The CDR3 DNA reads as TGTGCCAGCAGCTCGGGACTGAACACCGGGGAGCTGTTTTTT.

V and J are TRBV12-5 and TRBJ1-5, with D uncertain. V was clipped by 1 base and J by 5 bases, with 6 bases between them. The germline V gene has CDR1 LGHNT and CDR2 FRNRAP. The CDR3 is made up of 13 amino acids. The CDR3 sequence is CASGLDGDQPQHF. The CDR3 DNA reads TGTGCTAGTGGTTTGGACGGAGATCAGCCCCAGCATTTT.

The chain joins TRBV5-1 to TRBJ2-2, with 10 bases lining up with TRBD2. The CDR3 runs to 16 residues. The trim removed 4 bases at V and 1 base at J, leaving 4 bases unmatched. Germline CDR1 is SGHRS and CDR2 is YFSETQ. The DNA of the CDR3 is TGCGCCAGCAGCGAAGGGACTAGCGTGAACACCGGGGAGCTGTTTTTT. Translating gives CASSEGTSVNTGELFF.

This sequence joins TRBV19 and TRBJ1-4; unclear D gene. In germline, CDR1 is LNHDA, CDR2 SQIVND (reference sequence). The CDR3 runs 14 residues. With 3 bases removed from V and 7 bases from J, the gap between germline ends came to 12 bases. This CDR3 is CASSMGQAVEKLFF. CDR3 bases: TGTGCCAGTAGTATGGGCCAGGCTGTTGAAAAACTGTTTTTT.

The chain links TRBV10-2 to TRBJ2-7; 9 bases are a match to TRBD2. Per germline, CDR1 WSHSY and CDR2 SAAADI. The CDR3 runs to 16 residues. Germline trimming cut 2 bases from V and 7 bases from J; bases unmatched to any gene: 12. CDR3 bases: TGCGCCAGCAGTGAGACTTCTGCGGGAGGGCCTTGGGAGCAGTACTTC. Translation gives CASSETSAGGPWEQYF.

The J gene is TRBJ1-2, the V gene TRBV28, with TRBD1 matching 7 bases. Germline V CDR1 and CDR2: MDHEN, SYDVKM. With V trimmed by 4 bases and J by 0 bases, 8 bases remained unmatched. This CDR3 contains 16 residues. The CDR3 here is CASSSGQPVTNYGYTF. CDR3 sequence (DNA): TGTGCCAGCAGTTCGGGACAGCCTGTTACTAACTATGGCTACACCTTC.

In this sample, this clone turned up once. The genes are TRBV6-1 and TRBJ2-1; 12 nucleotides line up with TRBD2. CDR3 length equals 16 residues. V lost 2 bases, J lost 6 bases, and 5 bases stayed unmatched. CDR1 and CDR2 (germline): MNHNS, SASEGT. The CDR3 here is CASSEPSGRASNEQFF. CDR3 nucleotide sequence: TGTGCCAGCAGTGAACCTAGCGGGAGGGCCAGCAATGAGCAGTTCTTC.

This clone has only one observation. The chain has TRBV18 and TRBJ1-2, with D unresolved. The germline V gene encodes CDR1 KGHSH and CDR2 LQKENI. The CDR3 has 14 residues. Trimming shortened V by 0 bases and J by 11 bases, and 16 bases separated the two germline ends. The CDR3: CASSPPSADSTYTF. The DNA for the CDR3 is TGTGCCAGCTCACCACCGTCAGCCGACTCGACGTACACCTTC.

This chain joins TRBV27 and TRBJ2-7; D is ambiguous. V dropped 6 bases and J dropped 0 bases, with 12 bases sitting between them. The CDR3 has 14 residues. Germline-derived CDR1 and CDR2 are MNHEY and SMNVEV (reference sequence). CDR3 sequence (DNA): TGTGCCAGCAGCCCCGCCTGGAGCTCCTACGAGCAGTACTTC. As protein: CASSPAWSSYEQYF.

This clone was counted only a few times. The gene calls are TRBV9 and TRBJ2-2; 7 bases fit TRBD2. In germline, CDR1 is SGDLS, CDR2 YYNGEE. This CDR3 spans 18 amino acids. V trimming: 2 bases; J trimming: 1 base; junction bases outside the gene matches: 11. CDR3 sequence (DNA): TGTGCCAGCAGCGTCGCCGGACTAGGGATCGGGAACACCGGGGAGCTGTTTTTT. As protein: CASSVAGLGIGNTGELFF.

The V call is TRBV27, the J call TRBJ1-5, with TRBD1 matching 9 bases. Per the germline V gene, CDR1 is MNHEY and CDR2 is SMNVEV (reference sequence). The V segment lost 5 bases and the J segment 4 bases; nucleotides outside the gene matches: 3. The CDR3 covers 14 residues. CDR3 residues: CASSQDRGNQPQHF. CDR3 in DNA: TGTGCCAGCAGTCAGGACAGGGGTAATCAGCCCCAGCATTTT.

CDR3 sequence: CASSHRVGQPQHF. The CDR3 DNA sequence: TGTGCCAGCAGTCACAGGGTTGGTCAGCCCCAGCATTTT. The chain links TRBV6-5 to TRBJ1-5; possible D gene TRBD1, 6 bases. Germline V gives CDR1 MNHEY, CDR2 SVGAGI. The CDR3 consists of 13 residues. Trimming removed 5 bases from V and 6 bases from J, with 11 bases in between.

This clone was recorded only once. J is TRBJ2-1 and V is TRBV6-4; 12 bases map to TRBD2. The germline V gene encodes CDR1 MRHNA and CDR2 SNTAGT. Unmatched junction bases numbered 5, after V lost 5 bases and J lost 9 bases. CDR3 length: 14 residues. The CDR3 loop is CASSLAGGPGEQFF. In DNA form, the CDR3 reads TGTGCCAGCAGTCTAGCGGGAGGGCCGGGTGAGCAGTTCTTC.

The chain has TRBV11-2 and TRBJ2-3; TRBD2 might be the D (5 bases). The CDR3 totals 14 residues. CDR1 is SGHAT, CDR2 FQNNGV, per germline. Trimming pared 5 bases from V and 0 bases from J, leaving 9 bases between. DNA for the CDR3: TGTGCCAGCAGCAAGGGCGGGAGCACAGATACGCAGTATTTT. It encodes CASSKGGSTDTQYF.

The chain combines TRBV6-1 with TRBJ2-1, with D unresolved. Trimming shortened V by 0 bases and J by 12 bases, and 9 bases separated the two germline ends. In germline, CDR1 is MNHNS, CDR2 SASEGT. The CDR3 covers 12 residues. CDR3 nucleotides: TGTGCCAGCAGTGAAGCGCAGACTCGGCAGTTCTTC. Its protein product is CASSEAQTRQFF.

This chain joins TRBV14 and TRBJ1-2; D gene uncertain. The length of the CDR3 is 14 residues. Per germline, CDR1 SGHDN and CDR2 FVKESK. V was pared by 4 bases and J by 0 bases, with 9 bases between. The CDR3: CASSRAPANYGYTF. The CDR3, as DNA: TGTGCCAGCAGCCGGGCCCCAGCTAACTATGGCTACACCTTC. Looking up the rest from reference TRBV14 and TRBJ1-2 gives the full variable domain: EAGVTQFPSHSVIEKGQTVTLRCDPISGHDNLYWYRRVMGKEIKFLLHFVKESKQDESGMPNNRFLAERTGGTYSTLKVQPAELEDSGVYFCASSRAPANYGYTFGSGTRLTVV.

CDR3 sequence: CASSQDRDGYTF. CDR3 sequence (DNA): TGTGCCAGTAGTCAGGACAGGGACGGCTACACCTTC. This chain joins TRBV19 and TRBJ1-2; TRBD1 matches 8 bases. This CDR3 is 12 amino acids long. J gave up 8 bases and V 5 bases, and 4 bases lay outside the gene matches. Germline lookup yields CDR1 LNHDA and CDR2 SQIVND (reference sequence). Supplemented by reference TRBV19 and TRBJ1-2, the full variable domain reads DGGITQSPKYLFRKEGQNVTLSCEQNLNHDAMYWYRQDPGQGLRLIYYSQIVNDFQKGDIAEGYSVSREKKESFPLTVTSAQKNPTAFYLCASSQDRDGYTFGSGTRLTVV.

By share, this clone ranks as medium-sized. This chain links TRBV6-1 with TRBJ2-5; maybe TRBD2 (6 bases). The ends were cut back, 1 base at V and 2 bases at J, with 20 bases in the middle. The CDR3 is made up of 18 amino acids. Germline values: CDR1 MNHNS, CDR2 SASEGT. This chain's CDR3 is CASSEESGFAGLQETQYF. The DNA of the CDR3 is TGTGCCAGCAGTGAAGAAAGTGGGTTCGCAGGACTACAAGAGACCCAGTACTTC.

This rearrangement joins TRBV2 to TRBJ2-2, with 15 bases that match TRBD2. V was clipped by 7 bases and J by 1 base; unmatched bases: 4. The CDR3 has 17 amino acids. Germline CDR1 SNHLY, CDR2 FYNNEI. The CDR3 here is CASTEGLAGGNTGELFF. The CDR3 DNA follows: TGTGCCAGCACTGAGGGACTAGCGGGGGGGAACACCGGGGAGCTGTTTTTT.

V and J are TRBV5-1 and TRBJ2-2; 13 bases agree with TRBD2. V was clipped by 4 bases and J by 2 bases; unmatched bases: 5. The CDR3 spans 17 residues. Germline CDR1 SGHRS, CDR2 YFSETQ. This chain's CDR3 is CASSPTGLAGNTGELFF. The DNA for the CDR3 is TGCGCCAGCAGCCCTACGGGACTAGCGGGAAACACCGGGGAGCTGTTTTTT.

The gene calls are TRBV5-8 and TRBJ2-2; a weak D match, TRBD1 (5 bases). V lost 0 bases and J lost 6, with 9 bases in between. This CDR3 spans 14 amino acids. The germline CDR1 and CDR2 sequences are SGHTS and YDEGEE. The CDR3 region has the DNA TGTGCCAGCAGCTTGGCCAGGGTGGCCGGGGAGCTGTTTTTT. Amino acids: CASSLARVAGELFF.

The chain uses TRBV28 and TRBJ1-2; no reliable D call. Germline V gives CDR1 MDHEN, CDR2 SYDVKM. The ends were cut back, 2 bases at V and 4 bases at J, with 5 bases in the middle. The CDR3 has 12 residues. The CDR3 here is CASSLRVYGYTF. In nucleotides, the CDR3 is TGTGCCAGCAGTTTACGTGTCTATGGCTACACCTTC.

In this sample, this clone turned up a few times. The chain joins TRBV4-1 to TRBJ2-3; 7 nucleotides line up with TRBD2. J lost 5 bases, V lost 6 bases, and 17 bases had no gene match. Germline V gene data show CDR1 as MGHRA and CDR2 as YSYEKL. The CDR3 runs 17 residues. CDR3 amino acids: CASSPLYRDYARDTQYF. The CDR3 DNA reads TGCGCCAGCAGTCCTCTGTACCGGGACTACGCTAGAGATACGCAGTATTTT.

The chain uses TRBV7-2 and TRBJ1-5, with 7 positions matching TRBD1. In germline, CDR1 is SGHTA, CDR2 FQGNSA. Trimming removed 7 bases from V and 6 bases from J; junction bases left unmatched: 6. The CDR3 spans 13 residues. The chain's CDR3 is CASNRQGGQPQHF. In DNA form, the CDR3 reads TGTGCCAGCAACCGACAGGGCGGTCAGCCCCAGCATTTT.

The rearrangement links TRBV7-2 to TRBJ2-3; 11 bases match TRBD2. After removal of 5 bases from V and 1 base from J, the junction contained 11 bases not matched to a gene. The germline V gene has CDR1 SGHTA and CDR2 FQGNSA. The CDR3 length is 18 residues. The CDR3 DNA reads TGTGCCAGCAGCCCCCCGGGACTAGCGGCAAGAGGCACAGATACGCAGTATTTT. Translation gives CASSPPGLAARGTDTQYF.

This clone has more than one count but fewer than ten. The chain is built from TRBV6-4 and TRBJ1-1; 7 bases line up with TRBD1. Germline V gives CDR1 MRHNA, CDR2 SNTAGT. This CDR3 has 15 amino acids. The ends lost 0 bases at V and 5 bases at J; junction bases unmatched: 6. The CDR3 protein is CASSDSAGGSTEAFF. The CDR3 nucleotides are TGTGCCAGCAGTGACTCAGCAGGGGGAAGTACTGAAGCTTTCTTT.

The chain recombines TRBV7-9 with TRBJ2-1; TRBD2 agrees at 12 bases. Germline lookup yields CDR1 SEHNR and CDR2 FQNEAQ (reference sequence). V lost 0 bases and J lost 4; bases outside the gene matches: 4. CDR3 length: 17 residues. DNA for the CDR3: TGTGCCAGCAGCTTAGCGAGGACTAGCGGGACGTACAATGAGCAGTTCTTC. Its protein product is CASSLARTSGTYNEQFF.